This T cell receptor beta chain was profiled in a study of spatial heterogeneity in lung cancer. Using its own MiXCR run on the 5' RACE reads, TCRdb lists one record per CDR3 protein. The sample has 70,000 to 90,000 distinct CDR3 sequences, 13% seen once. This clonotype was counted many times. The germline gives CDR1 MDHEN, CDR2 SYDVKM. The CDR3 contains 16 residues. With 2 bases clipped from V and 5 bases from J, the junction kept 10 bases outside the gene matches. Indicated time point: sample taken at primary tumor resection. Whole RNA was taken from tumor, nontumor lung or frozen PBMC; it was then sequenced unsorted.

The sequenced sample was PBMCs, obtained at surgery. This chain joins TRBV28 and TRBJ2-7, with 9 bases identical to TRBD1. The clonotype comes from a male donor with early-stage non-small cell lung cancer. The CDR3 sequence: CASSLRSGTGRDEQYF. The CDR3 coding sequence is TGTGCCAGCAGTTTACGATCCGGGACAGGGAGGGACGAGCAGTACTTC.